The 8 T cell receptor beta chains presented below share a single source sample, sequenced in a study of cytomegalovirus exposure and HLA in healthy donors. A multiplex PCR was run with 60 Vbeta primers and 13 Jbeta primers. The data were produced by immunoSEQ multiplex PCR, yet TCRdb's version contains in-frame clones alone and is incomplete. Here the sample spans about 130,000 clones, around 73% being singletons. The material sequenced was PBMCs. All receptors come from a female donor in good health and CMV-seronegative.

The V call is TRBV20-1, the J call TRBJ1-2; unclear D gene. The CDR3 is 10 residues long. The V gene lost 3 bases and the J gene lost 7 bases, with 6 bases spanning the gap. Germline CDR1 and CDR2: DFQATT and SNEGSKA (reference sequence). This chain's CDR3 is CSASNSGYTF. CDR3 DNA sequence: TGCAGTGCTAGTAACAGTGGCTACACCTTC.

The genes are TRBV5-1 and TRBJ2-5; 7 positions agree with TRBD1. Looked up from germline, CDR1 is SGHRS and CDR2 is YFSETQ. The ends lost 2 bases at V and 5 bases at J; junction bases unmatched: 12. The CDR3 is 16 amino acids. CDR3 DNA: TGCGCCAGCAGCTTAACAGGGGAAGGCTATGGCGAGACCCAGTACTTC. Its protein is CASSLTGEGYGETQYF.

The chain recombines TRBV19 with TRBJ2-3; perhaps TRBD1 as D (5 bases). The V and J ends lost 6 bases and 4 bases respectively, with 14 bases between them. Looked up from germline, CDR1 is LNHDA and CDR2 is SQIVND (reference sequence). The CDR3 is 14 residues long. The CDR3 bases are TGTGCCAGTAGGTCGAAGGGGCACGCAGATACGCAGTATTTT. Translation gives CASRSKGHADTQYF.

The CDR3 here is CASSPSAGVYNEQFF. The CDR3 region has the DNA TGTGCCAGCAGTCCTTCAGCCGGGGTCTACAATGAGCAGTTCTTC. The chain combines TRBV25-1 with TRBJ2-1, with D possibly TRBD2 on 5 matching bases. The length of the CDR3 is 15 residues. Germline V lookup: CDR1 MGHDK, CDR2 SYGVNS. V was shortened by 5 bases and J by 3 bases, with 14 bases between the two germline ends.

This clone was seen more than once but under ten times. For the CDR3, the DNA is TGCGCCAGCAGCCAAGAGACTAGCCACAGCACAGATACGCAGTATTTT. Amino acids: CASSQETSHSTDTQYF. This sequence joins TRBV4-3 and TRBJ2-3, with TRBD2 matching over 7 bases. CDR1 and CDR2 (germline): LGHNA, YSLEER. Unmatched junction bases numbered 3, after V lost 0 bases and J lost 0 bases. The CDR3 runs to 16 residues.

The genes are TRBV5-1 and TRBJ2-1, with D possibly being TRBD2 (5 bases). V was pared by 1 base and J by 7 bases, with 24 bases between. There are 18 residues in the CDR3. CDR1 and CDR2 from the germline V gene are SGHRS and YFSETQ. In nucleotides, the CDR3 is TGCGCCAGCAGCTTGTGGTCAGCGGCCCCAGTCAAATCGAATGAGCAGTTCTTC. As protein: CASSLWSAAPVKSNEQFF.

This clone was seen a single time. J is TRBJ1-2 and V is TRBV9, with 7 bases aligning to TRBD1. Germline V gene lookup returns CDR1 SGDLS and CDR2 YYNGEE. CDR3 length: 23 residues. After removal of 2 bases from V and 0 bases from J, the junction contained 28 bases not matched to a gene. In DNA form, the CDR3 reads TGTGCCAGCAGCGTCAGGGGACAGCATCAATCGGACGGATTTGTGTACCCTAACTATGGCTACACCTTC. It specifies CASSVRGQHQSDGFVYPNYGYTF.

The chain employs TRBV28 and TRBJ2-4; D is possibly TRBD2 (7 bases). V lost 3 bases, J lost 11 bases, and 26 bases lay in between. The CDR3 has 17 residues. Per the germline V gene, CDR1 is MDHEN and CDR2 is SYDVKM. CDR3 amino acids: CASSFLTEGGGKLVQYF. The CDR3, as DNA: TGTGCCAGCAGTTTTCTCACCGAGGGAGGGGGGAAACTGGTTCAGTACTTC.